This T cell receptor (beta chain) was captured by sequencing in a study of shared clonotypes between healthy human individuals. On the study more broadly: Those who served as donors were two women and a few men between the ages of 18 and 49. Whole-study findings and limits: What rarefaction showed was incomplete sorted-subset sequencing despite large depth. Among donors, clonotype sharing was expected to be affected by sequencing depth.

Per germline, CDR1 MDHEN and CDR2 SYDVKM. This CDR3 has 15 residues. Trimming took off 3 bases at V and 1 base at J, with 12 bases between the two ends. Details on this clone: The antigen is unknown.

Original handling: Without quality scores, immunoSEQ junctional reads could not be filtered like full-length reads. Assay used: immunoSEQ multiplex PCR; TCRdb lists only in-frame clones, some missing. Clone size and V and J calls were adopted from that table, with D and trimming inferred from the DNA. Among about 180,000 clones, over 85% were seen once, and the ten largest hold 0.067%. The sequence was collected from a woman under 40 in good health. The chain couples TRBV28 to TRBJ2-5, with a tentative D call TRBD2 (7 bases). The specimen was naive CD4+ T cells sorted from blood. The subset is: CD45RA+ positively selected. The CDR3 DNA sequence: TGTGCCAGCAGTTTTGGGGGGGGGCTCCAAGAGACCCAGTACTTC. Residues: CASSFGGGLQETQYF.